Each of the 6 T cell receptor beta chains below was sequenced from the same sample in a study of cytomegalovirus exposure and HLA in healthy donors (dated by TCRdb to about 2017). The library was generated by the immunoSEQ multiplex PCR assay. For the multiplex PCR, a mixture combining 60 forward primers for TCR Vbeta segments and 13 reverse primers for TCR Jbeta segments was used. The immuneACCESS repertoire file appears here via TCRdb, limited to in-frame rearrangements. These files lack a portion of the clones; in checked studies, under half of the deficit traces to unresolved V genes, and the cause of the others is not known. Within this sample are tens of thousands of clones, with 65% of them counted one time only. Clones ranked in the top ten supply approximately 21% of the sample. Sequenced: PBMCs. The source of these receptors is a woman in her forties or fifties in good health and CMV-seropositive.

This rearrangement joins TRBV9 to TRBJ2-3, with a possible D match to TRBD1 (5 bases). Germline V lookup: CDR1 SGDLS, CDR2 YYNGEE. V lost 0 bases and J 0 bases, leaving 11 bases between the germline ends. The CDR3 has 16 residues. The CDR3 DNA is TGTGCCAGCAGCGTAGTTGGGGCCGGAAGCACAGATACGCAGTATTTT. As protein: CASSVVGAGSTDTQYF.

J is TRBJ1-2 and V is TRBV5-6; 7 bases line up with TRBD1. Germline V gene lookup returns CDR1 SGHDT and CDR2 YYEEEE. After removal of 1 base from V and 4 bases from J, the junction contained 4 bases not matched to a gene. This CDR3 has 14 residues. The CDR3 region is CASSLPGQSYGYTF. The CDR3 DNA reads TGTGCCAGCAGCTTGCCGGGACAGAGCTATGGCTACACCTTC.

The rearrangement joins TRBV7-3 to TRBJ1-2; a possible D gene is TRBD1 (6 bases). In germline, CDR1 is SGHTA, CDR2 FQGTGA. The CDR3 length is 13 residues. Trimming pared 5 bases from V and 3 bases from J, leaving 10 bases between. CDR3 coding DNA: TGTGCCAGCAGCCCCAGGGGCGACTATGGCTACACCTTC. It codes for CASSPRGDYGYTF.

This clone was found a few times. This chain joins TRBV5-4 and TRBJ1-6, with TRBD1 identical over 8 bases. CDR1 is SGHNT and CDR2 is YYREEE in the germline V gene (reference sequence). The CDR3 consists of 15 residues. The trim removed 0 bases at V and 9 bases at J, leaving 5 bases unmatched. The CDR3 nucleotides read TGTGCCAGCAGCTTGGACGGGACAGGTGCTTCACCCCTCCACTTT. Its translation: CASSLDGTGASPLHF. The variable domain in full, with the rest retrieved from reference TRBV5-4 and TRBJ1-6, is ETGVTQSPTHLIKTRGQQVTLRCSSQSGHNTVSWYQQALGQGPQFIFQYYREEENGRGNFPPRFSGLQFPNYSSELNVNALELDDSALYLCASSLDGTGASPLHFGNGTRLTVT.

This clone was found a few times. The chain links TRBV5-6 to TRBJ1-4, with D maybe TRBD1 (6 bases). The length of the CDR3 is 14 residues. Germline V CDR1 and CDR2: SGHDT, YYEEEE. Trimming took off 0 bases at V and 7 bases at J, with 10 bases between the two ends. The CDR3 DNA follows: TGTGCCAGCAGCTTGGGGGGGCCCGGTGAAAAACTGTTTTTT. It codes for CASSLGGPGEKLFF. Full variable domain (outside the CDR3, taken from reference TRBV5-6 and TRBJ1-4): DAGVTQSPTHLIKTRGQQVTLRCSPKSGHDTVSWYQQALGQGPQFIFQYYEEEERQRGNFPDRFSGHQFPNYSSELNVNALLLGDSALYLCASSLGGPGEKLFFGSGTQLSVL.

The V gene is TRBV6-6, the J gene TRBJ1-1; no clear D. CDR3 length: 15 residues. CDR1 MNHNY and CDR2 SVGAGI come from the germline V gene (reference sequence). Deletions cut 0 bases from V and 1 base from J, with 9 bases between. The CDR3 region is CASSYSGGGNTEAFF. In DNA form, the CDR3 reads TGTGCCAGCAGTTACTCAGGCGGAGGGAACACTGAAGCTTTCTTT.